This T cell receptor beta chain was identified during a study of brain T cells in children with intractable seizures. The sequenced cases were selected for having the highest brain T cell transcript signatures. This clone has just a few counts. As yet, its antigen is unknown. Study results and caveats: Viral specificity was inferred only from CDR3 similarity; HCMV serostatus was unknown.

The method was immunoSEQ multiplex PCR; TCRdb's version includes in-frame clones alone and lacks a portion of them. The profile shows roughly 80,000 clones, 93% of them singletons. This sample comprised peripheral blood, obtained at surgery. The origin of this receptor is a boy under three years old with tuberous sclerosis and intractable seizures.

DNA of the CDR3: TGTGCCAGTAGTATCGGGCAGGGCCCCTACAATGAGCAGTTCTTC. Translated, it gives CASSIGQGPYNEQFF. The V gene is TRBV19, the J gene TRBJ2-1; weak D call: TRBD1 (5 bases). The CDR3 loop spans 15 amino acids. With 3 bases removed from V and 2 bases from J, the gap between germline ends came to 11 bases. The germline gives CDR1 LNHDA, CDR2 SQIVND (reference sequence).